The 22 T cell receptor beta chains reported below all come from one sample, sequenced in a study of T-cell memory formation after mild COVID-19. TCRdb passed the 5' RACE reads through MiXCR, listing each CDR3 protein once. The sample contains 65,000 to 100,000 distinct CDR3 sequences, roughly 13% of which appear only once. The sample consisted of PBMCs or a T cell subset sorted from them (not recorded which). These receptors all stem from a man aged 18-30 years who had mild COVID-19 (a few samples of this study predate the infection). Cell type and time point are not known.

DNA of the CDR3: TGTGCCAGCAGCCCCCCGACAGGGGAGTTGAACACTGAAGCTTTCTTT. Protein product: CASSPPTGELNTEAFF. V gene TRBV7-9 combines with J gene TRBJ1-1, with 8 nucleotides matching TRBD1. After removal of 5 bases from V and 0 bases from J, the junction contained 8 bases not matched to a gene. The CDR3 is 16 amino acids. From germline, CDR1 is SEHNR and CDR2 FQNEAQ (reference sequence). Combining the CDR3 with reference TRBV7-9 and TRBJ1-1 gives the whole variable domain DTGVSQNPRHKITKRGQNVTFRCDPISEHNRLYWYRQTLGQGPEFLTYFQNEAQLEKSRLLSDRFSAERPKGSFSTLEIQRTEQGDSAMYLCASSPPTGELNTEAFFGQGTRLTVV.

This clonotype was picked up a small number of times. The chain combines TRBV6-5 with TRBJ2-1; 11 bases fit TRBD1. With 6 bases clipped from V and 0 bases from J, the junction kept 7 bases outside the gene matches. CDR3 length equals 17 residues. The germline V gene has CDR1 MNHEY and CDR2 SVGAGI. CDR3 loop: CASRRTGGKSSYNEQFF. The CDR3 region has the DNA TGTGCCAGCAGACGGACAGGGGGCAAATCCTCCTACAATGAGCAGTTCTTC.

This clonotype was counted only a few times. The chain carries TRBV6-5 and TRBJ1-2; possibly TRBD1 for D (6 bases). The CDR3 is made up of 12 amino acids. Germline values: CDR1 MNHEY, CDR2 SVGAGI. Trimming took 4 bases from V and 6 from J, leaving 9 bases between them. CDR3 amino acids: CASSSSGDGYTF. CDR3 coding DNA: TGTGCCAGCAGTTCTTCAGGGGATGGCTACACCTTC.

The chain carries TRBV27 and TRBJ2-1, with 7 bases lining up with TRBD1. Germline CDR1 reads MNHEY; CDR2 reads SMNVEV (reference sequence). Unmatched junction bases numbered 8, after V lost 4 bases and J lost 5 bases. The CDR3 runs to 15 residues. The DNA for the CDR3 is TGTGCCAGCAGTTCCCTGGGGACAGACAACAATGAGCAGTTCTTC. This translates into CASSSLGTDNNEQFF.

This rearrangement joins TRBV9 to TRBJ2-3; TRBD2 matches at 12 bases. Unmatched junction bases numbered 4, after V lost 6 bases and J lost 2 bases. Germline values: CDR1 SGDLS, CDR2 YYNGEE. The CDR3 runs 15 residues. The CDR3 sequence: CASTLAGGSTDTQYF. CDR3 DNA sequence: TGTGCCAGCACCCTAGCGGGGGGGTCCACAGATACGCAGTATTTT.

The chain carries TRBV7-2 and TRBJ2-5, with 9 bases identical to TRBD2. There are 15 residues in the CDR3. Germline CDR1 SGHTA, CDR2 FQGNSA. J lost 4 bases, V lost 0 bases, and 3 bases had no gene match. The chain's CDR3 is CASSLAGGGGETQYF. Here the CDR3 DNA reads TGTGCCAGCAGCTTAGCTGGCGGGGGGGGAGAGACCCAGTACTTC.

This clonotype has more than one count but fewer than ten. The CDR3 loop is CSARTGERTEAFF. The CDR3 region has the DNA TGCAGTGCTAGAACAGGGGAGCGCACTGAAGCTTTCTTT. The V gene is TRBV20-1, the J gene TRBJ1-1, with 7 bases aligning to TRBD1. This CDR3 is 13 amino acids long. Trimming cost V 2 bases and J 4 bases; bases outside gene matches: 4. Germline V CDR1 and CDR2: DFQATT, SNEGSKA (reference sequence).

This chain joins TRBV9 and TRBJ2-7; the D gene could be TRBD1 or TRBD2 (6 bases each). This CDR3 comprises 13 residues. Germline loops: CDR1 SGDLS, CDR2 YYNGEE. Trimming removed 1 base at V and 6 bases at J, with 11 bases between. The CDR3 is CASSVYGGGEQYF. CDR3 sequence (DNA): TGTGCCAGCAGCGTATACGGGGGCGGCGAGCAGTACTTC.

V is TRBV6-2 or TRBV6-3 and J is TRBJ2-1; a weak D match, TRBD2 (6 bases). This CDR3 is 19 amino acids long. Between the trimmed V and J ends, which lost 6 bases and 8 bases, there was a span of 32 bases. Germline CDR1 is MNHEY and CDR2 is SVGEGT. As DNA, the CDR3 is TGTGCCAGCAGCTATCCACCCCCCGGGGGTCGCCCCGGTCAGGATGAGCAGTTCTTC. Its protein is CASSYPPPGGRPGQDEQFF.

This clonotype was observed a few times. This chain connects TRBV28 to TRBJ2-3; 8 nucleotides match TRBD2. The V and J ends lost 5 bases and 2 bases, in that order; junction bases with no gene match: 6. The CDR3 totals 15 residues. CDR1 and CDR2 from the germline V gene are MDHEN and SYDVKM. CDR3 region: CASSSSGDTTDTQYF. CDR3 nucleotide sequence: TGTGCCAGCAGTAGTAGCGGGGACACCACAGATACGCAGTATTTT.

This clonotype was counted between two and nine times. The chain has TRBV6-5 and TRBJ2-3; D is uncertain. CDR1 and CDR2 from the germline V gene are MNHEY and SVGAGI. V lost 7 bases, J lost 1 base, and 15 bases lay in between. The CDR3 consists of 15 residues. CDR3 DNA sequence: TGTGCCAGCACTACTGGAACCTGGGGCACAGATACGCAGTATTTT. Translating it yields CASTTGTWGTDTQYF.

This clonotype turned up a few times. CDR3 protein: CSVTGGHEQFF. CDR3 coding DNA: TGCAGCGTCACAGGGGGCCATGAGCAGTTCTTC. This rearrangement joins TRBV29-1 to TRBJ2-1; TRBD1 agrees at 9 bases. Germline loops: CDR1 SQVTM, CDR2 ANQGSEA. V trimming: 6 bases; J trimming: 8 bases; junction bases outside the gene matches: 2. This CDR3 spans 11 amino acids.

The V gene is TRBV12-3 or TRBV12-4, the J gene TRBJ1-5; TRBD1 matches at 7 bases. V shed 6 bases, J shed 4 bases, and the junction held 6 bases outside the gene matches. CDR3 length: 14 residues. CDR3 loop: CASSSGTANQPQHF. The DNA of the CDR3 is TGTGCCAGCAGCTCCGGGACAGCAAATCAGCCCCAGCATTTT.

This clonotype has only a few counts. The chain uses TRBV10-3 and TRBJ1-1; possibly TRBD1 for D (6 bases). The V end was cut by 6 bases, the J end by 2 bases, with 19 bases between. The CDR3 covers 16 residues. Germline CDR1 is ENHRY and CDR2 is SYGVKD. In DNA form, the CDR3 reads TGTGCCATCAGAGCCTCATTTGGACAGCTAAACACTGAAGCTTTCTTT. This gives the protein CAIRASFGQLNTEAFF.

This sequence joins TRBV7-9 and TRBJ2-3; 11 positions match TRBD1. The CDR3 contains 16 residues. The V gene's germline CDR1 is SEHNR and CDR2 FQNEAQ (reference sequence). J lost 6 bases, V lost 0 bases, and 5 bases had no gene match. Written as DNA, the CDR3 is TGTGCCAGCAGCTTAGCTGCAGGACAGGGGGCGGATACGCAGTATTTT. This translates into CASSLAAGQGADTQYF.

The chain combines TRBV6-1 with TRBJ1-5, with D possibly TRBD1 on 6 matching bases. The germline V and J ends were trimmed by 7 bases and 6 bases, with 16 bases remaining between them. Germline V gene lookup returns CDR1 MNHNS and CDR2 SASEGT. The CDR3 covers 14 residues. The CDR3 loop reads CASTRDGGRQPQHF. The CDR3 nucleotides are TGTGCCAGCACCCGGGACGGGGGGCGTCAGCCCCAGCATTTT.

This clonotype was detected only a few times. J is TRBJ2-1 and V is TRBV21-1; TRBD2 was called by the table and not checked on the DNA. TRBV21-1 is shown as a pseudogene. CDR3 length: 16 residues. The CDR3 region is CASSNSLTGGPNEQFF. DNA for the CDR3: TGTGCCAGCAGCAATAGTTTAACGGGGGGGCCGAATGAGCAGTTCTTC.

This clonotype was observed many times. This rearrangement joins TRBV6-4 to TRBJ2-6; D unresolved. This CDR3 has 14 amino acids. The germline CDR1 and CDR2 sequences are MRHNA and SNTAGT. V was shortened by 2 bases and J by 0 bases, with 2 bases between the two germline ends. CDR3 DNA sequence: TGTGCCAGCAGTGACAACTCTGGGGCCAACGTCCTGACTTTC. Protein sequence: CASSDNSGANVLTF.

This chain connects TRBV6-5 to TRBJ2-1, with 8 bases that match TRBD1. The germline V gene encodes CDR1 MNHEY and CDR2 SVGAGI. J gave up 1 base and V 0 bases, and 2 bases lay outside the gene matches. This CDR3 comprises 16 residues. CDR3 coding DNA: TGTGCCAGCAGTTACTCTAACAGGGGGTCCTACAATGAGCAGTTCTTC. This gives the protein CASSYSNRGSYNEQFF.

This clonotype appeared a few times. CDR3 amino acids: CASSKLGDRGSGANVLTF. The CDR3 nucleotides are TGTGCCAGCAGCAAATTGGGAGACAGGGGTTCTGGGGCCAACGTCCTGACTTTC. The chain has TRBV21-1 and TRBJ2-6; the D call in the table, TRBD1, was not verified against the DNA. TRBV21-1 is recorded as a pseudogene. The CDR3 has 18 residues.

This clonotype was seen a handful of times. J is TRBJ2-5 and V is TRBV10-3; the D call may be TRBD1 or TRBD2 (6 bases each). V gave up 3 bases and J gave up 5 bases, with 13 bases separating them. In germline, CDR1 is ENHRY, CDR2 SYGVKD. This CDR3 is 14 amino acids long. The CDR3 is CAISDRGPWETQYF. The CDR3 DNA reads as TGTGCCATCAGTGACCGGGGGCCATGGGAGACCCAGTACTTC.

V and J are TRBV5-5 and TRBJ2-1, with 9 bases that match TRBD1. The CDR3 contains 12 residues. Germline CDR1 SGHKS, CDR2 YYEKEE (reference sequence). The V and J ends lost 4 bases and 8 bases, in that order; junction bases with no gene match: 1. CDR3 DNA: TGTGCCAGCAGCAACAGGGGGCATGAGCAGTTCTTC. Translated: CASSNRGHEQFF.